The sequence of this T cell receptor beta chain was determined in a study of type 1 regulatory T cells. Looking at the study overall: An in vitro protocol generated T-allo10, a Tr1-enriched, alloantigen-specific CD4 T cell product.

A single record per CDR3 protein comes from TCRdb applying MiXCR to the reads. The sample lists about 62,000 distinct CDR3 sequences, roughly 60% occurring once. Concerning this clonotype: Its antigen remains unidentified.

The germline V and J ends were trimmed by 6 bases and 1 base, with 10 bases remaining between them. Germline V gene sequence: CDR1 SGHVS, CDR2 FQNEAQ. The CDR3 runs to 14 residues. Findings and caveats of the study: Type 1 regulatory T cells had a more restricted TCR repertoire than non-type 1 regulatory T cells.

The sequencing input was cultured non-Tr1 T cells, either the whole culture or a sorted T cell fraction (not recorded which). The TCR comes from a human donor in good health. V is TRBV7-8 and J is TRBJ1-5, with D maybe TRBD1 (6 bases). The CDR3 protein is CASSHGTSNQPQHF. In DNA form, the CDR3 reads TGTGCCAGCAGTCACGGGACAAGCAATCAGCCCCAGCATTTT.